The source of this T cell receptor (beta chain) is a study of beta chain features in type 1 diabetes (dated by TCRdb to 2016 to 2019). Regarding the study in general: No differences in mean age, gender distribution, total cell number or subset yield were found between patients and healthy donors. A total of roughly 100 million sorted cells were examined across all samples, and RNA yield correlated strongly with the number of cells per subset. The study compared TCRB repertoires of sorted circulating CD4+ T cell subsets between recently diagnosed type 1 diabetes patients and matched healthy donors. Naive and central memory subsets were obtained from all 28 donors, but regulatory and stem cell-like memory subsets were isolated from only 8 patients and about 8 healthy donors.

The full study reports these points: Because cDNA was sequenced instead of genomic DNA, activated cells with high expression could be over-represented, although the groups did not differ in activation or CD3 levels. At VDJ recombination sites, patients with type 1 diabetes made fewer insertions and deleted more nucleotides, a pattern implying thymic rearrangement abnormalities. Naive, central memory and regulatory TCRB repertoires appeared to be more similar among patients than among healthy donors. Shorter templates might have been favored by PCR, but patient and control samples were amplified and corrected together, so both groups would have been affected equally by any skew. HLA sub-analyses involved small numbers of individuals, so any influence of HLA type on TCRB rearrangement remained unresolved. In all four CD4+ subsets, TCRB CDR3 length was moderately but significantly shorter in type 1 diabetes patients.

A single peripheral blood draw of about 116 mL on average was collected from each donor into heparinised tubes. Using a panel that included CD45RO, CCR7, CD25, CD127, CD95 and CD27, naive, central memory, regulatory and stem cell-like memory CD4+ T cells were sorted on a BD FACSAria II. All sorted populations exceeded 95% purity. Right away, PBMCs were isolated by Lymphoprep density gradient centrifugation and were stained directly, with no culture step. So that batch effects would be minimized, each experiment stained and sorted samples in pairs, pairing one healthy donor with one patient. This clone was counted only a few times. The antigen it binds to is not known. The input lacks base qualities; no much larger clone sits a single base away. CDR1 and CDR2 were assigned from the germline V gene as SQVTM and ANQGSEA. Reading from cysteine to phenylalanine, the CDR3 counts 14 amino acids. Left in the record is the CDR3 DNA by itself, 42 bases read in frame from the first base. Relative to germline, V is missing 7 bases and J is missing 3 bases, with 5 bases of the junction outside any gene match.

The entire isolated RNA was reverse transcribed using the High Capacity cDNA Reverse Transcription Kit, and thus expressed TCRB transcripts were sequenced. Naive, central memory and regulatory T cell samples underwent deep immunoSEQ sequencing, averaging about 3.57 million total reads per sample. Sorted cells were lysed in RLT buffer and RNA was extracted with DNase-treated RNeasy Micro or Mini kits, depending on cell number. Each cell subset was processed separately to prevent cross-contamination, with patient and healthy donor samples processed together. The immunoSEQ multiplex PCR was used to amplify TCRB sequences from cDNA, generating 87-bp fragments that spanned the CDR3 region. Sequencing of the amplicons was done on the Illumina HiSeq platform. In the original analysis: PCR bias was computationally corrected using synthetic template baselines, reads within Hamming distance 2 were collapsed, and singletons that could not be merged were discarded. Reads were aligned against IMGT so that V, D and J genes, CDR3 length and insertions or deletions at six rearrangement sites could be assigned. Within each subset, clonotype counts were normalized to the number of sorted cells before true diversity and Gini coefficients were calculated with the tcR R package. The overlap coefficient, calculated on TCRB nucleotide sequences, was used to measure repertoire sharing. TCRdb carries this immuneACCESS record with in-frame sequences only. Its versions omit some clonotypes, under half of them owing to an unresolved V gene in the studies checked, with the rest unexplained. For V, J and clone size, that table is used; D and trimming come from the DNA. This sample is represented by about 160,000 clones; about 7.9% of them were singletons. The top ten constitute about 0.5% of the sample.

Sequences were obtained from central memory CD4+ T cells from blood. The chain is assembled from TRBV29-1 and TRBJ2-5, and TRBD2 aligns with 13 junction nucleotides. The sequence was obtained from a man aged 18 to 29 with type 1 diabetes. The CDR3 protein: CSALLAGGEETQYF. The sequence in DNA is TGCAGCGCCCTACTAGCGGGGGGGGAAGAGACCCAGTACTTC.